The sequence of this T cell receptor (beta chain) was determined in a study of monozygotic twins with cystic fibrosis. Study-wide context: Libraries were built from 2.5 to 3.5 micrograms of fragmented DNA using about 15 PCR cycles.

Study observations and caveats: Monozygotic CF twins shared more identical nucleotide clonotypes than unrelated patients.

The CDR3 runs 14 residues. CDR1 and CDR2 from the germline V gene are SGHTA and FQGNSA. V gave up 5 bases and J gave up 3 bases; unmatched junction bases: 7. Clones were sequenced by immunoSEQ multiplex PCR, and TCRdb holds only the in-frame ones, with some missing. Of under 20,000 clones listed, 95% to 98% are singletons. As to this clone: Its target is unknown.

The sequence came from a woman between 25 and 40 years old with cystic fibrosis. The chain combines TRBV7-2 with TRBJ2-7, with 7 positions matching TRBD1. Sequenced sample: blood. The CDR3 DNA follows: TGTGCCAGCAGCCCCTCAGGACAGGTCTACGAGCAGTACTTC. Its protein is CASSPSGQVYEQYF.